In its sample, the clone carrying this T cell receptor (beta chain) was seen a few times. Its antigen is not known. This record belongs to a study of vaccination and CD4 T cells after COVID-19. In germline, CDR1 is SGHRS, CDR2 YFSETQ. Trimming removed 3 bases from V and 7 bases from J; junction bases left unmatched: 14. This CDR3 is 16 amino acids long. Scientists ran DNA taken from cultured CD4+ T cells through the Oncomine TCR Beta short-read assay for sequencing. TCRdb re-called the PCR reads with MiXCR, one entry per CDR3 protein. The sample has approximately 15,000 distinct CDR3 sequences; 30% to 35% are singletons. Documented treatment: roughly 11-day PBMC culture with coronavirus spike peptide pools or control peptides (ViraFEST assay). ViraFEST grew antigen-specific T cells using peptide pools, then sequenced TCRs.

This clonotype was obtained from a human donor with COVID-19. This chain uses TRBV5-1 with TRBJ1-2, with TRBD1 matching over 8 bases. The specimen was cultured CD4+ T cells from blood. CDR3 DNA: TGCGCCAGCAGCTCCGGGACAGGTGCTTCACGAGGTGGCTACACCTTC. It yields the protein CASSSGTGASRGGYTF.